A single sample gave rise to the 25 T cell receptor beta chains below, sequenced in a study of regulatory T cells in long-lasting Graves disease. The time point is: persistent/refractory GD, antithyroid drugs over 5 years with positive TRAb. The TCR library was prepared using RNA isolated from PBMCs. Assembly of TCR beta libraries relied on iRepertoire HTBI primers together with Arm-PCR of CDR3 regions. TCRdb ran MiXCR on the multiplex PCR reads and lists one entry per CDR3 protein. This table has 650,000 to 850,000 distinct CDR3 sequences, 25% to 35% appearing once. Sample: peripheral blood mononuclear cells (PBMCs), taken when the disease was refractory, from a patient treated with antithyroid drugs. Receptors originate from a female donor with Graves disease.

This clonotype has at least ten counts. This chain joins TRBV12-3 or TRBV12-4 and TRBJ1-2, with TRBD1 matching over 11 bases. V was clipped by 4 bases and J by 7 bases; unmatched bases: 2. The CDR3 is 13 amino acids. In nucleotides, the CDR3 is TGTGCCAGCAGTTCGGGACAGGGGGTTGGCTACACCTTC. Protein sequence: CASSSGQGVGYTF.

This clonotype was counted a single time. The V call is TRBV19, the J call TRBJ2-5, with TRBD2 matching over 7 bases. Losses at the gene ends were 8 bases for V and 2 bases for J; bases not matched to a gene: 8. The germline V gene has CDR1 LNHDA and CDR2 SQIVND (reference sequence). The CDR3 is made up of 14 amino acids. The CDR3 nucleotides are TGTGCCAGTTCCAGATGGGGGGGGCAAGAGACCCAGTACTTC. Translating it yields CASSRWGGQETQYF.

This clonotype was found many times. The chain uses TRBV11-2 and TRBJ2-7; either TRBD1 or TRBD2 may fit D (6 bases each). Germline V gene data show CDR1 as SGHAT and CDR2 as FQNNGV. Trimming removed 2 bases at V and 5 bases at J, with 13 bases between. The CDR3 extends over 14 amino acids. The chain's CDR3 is CASSLYPGEDEQYF. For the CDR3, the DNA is TGTGCCAGCAGCTTATATCCAGGGGAGGACGAGCAGTACTTC.

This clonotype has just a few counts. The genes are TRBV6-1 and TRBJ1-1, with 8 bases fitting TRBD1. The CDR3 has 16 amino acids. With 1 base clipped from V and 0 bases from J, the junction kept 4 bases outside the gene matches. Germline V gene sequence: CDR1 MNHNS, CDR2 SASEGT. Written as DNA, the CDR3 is TGTGCCAGCAGTGAAGGCAGGGGGCTCCTGAACACTGAAGCTTTCTTT. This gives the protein CASSEGRGLLNTEAFF.

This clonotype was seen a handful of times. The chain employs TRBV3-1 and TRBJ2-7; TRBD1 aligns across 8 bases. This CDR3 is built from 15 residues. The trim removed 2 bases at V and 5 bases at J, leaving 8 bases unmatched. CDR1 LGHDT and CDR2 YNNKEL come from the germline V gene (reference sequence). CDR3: CASSQPSQGDHEQYF. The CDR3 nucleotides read TGTGCCAGCAGCCAACCCTCACAGGGGGACCACGAGCAGTACTTC.

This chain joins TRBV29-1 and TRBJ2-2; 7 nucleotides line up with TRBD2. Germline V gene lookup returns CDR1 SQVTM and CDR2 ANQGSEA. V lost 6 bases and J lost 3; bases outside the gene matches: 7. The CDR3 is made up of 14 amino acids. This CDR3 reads CSVCHTSDTGELFF. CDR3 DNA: TGCAGCGTATGCCACACTAGCGACACCGGGGAGCTGTTTTTT.

CDR3 sequence reads: CASSLVGTSTDTQYF. The CDR3 DNA sequence: TGTGCCAGCAGCTTAGTAGGGACTAGCACAGATACGCAGTATTTT. The chain carries TRBV7-2 and TRBJ2-3; possible D gene TRBD2, 6 bases. The length of the CDR3 is 15 residues. Germline V gene data show CDR1 as SGHTA and CDR2 as FQGNSA. V shed 1 base and J shed 0 bases, with 8 bases lying between them.

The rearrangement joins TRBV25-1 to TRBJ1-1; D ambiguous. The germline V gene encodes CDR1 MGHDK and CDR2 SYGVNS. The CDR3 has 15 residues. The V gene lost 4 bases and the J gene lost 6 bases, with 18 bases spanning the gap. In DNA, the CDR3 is TGTGCCAGCAGTGGTTCCGGAGGAAGGGTCTCTGAAGCTTTCTTT. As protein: CASSGSGGRVSEAFF. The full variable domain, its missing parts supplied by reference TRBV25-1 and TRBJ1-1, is EADIYQTPRYLVIGTGKKITLECSQTMGHDKMYWYQQDPGMELHLIHYSYGVNSTEKGDLSSESTVSRIRTEHFPLTLESARPSHTSQYLCASSGSGGRVSEAFFGQGTRLTVV.

Here the CDR3 DNA reads TGTGCCAGCAGTCTCACCCAGGGGCTAGTAGGTGAAGCTTTCTTT. It translates to CASSLTQGLVGEAFF. The chain links TRBV28 to TRBJ1-1; TRBD1 might be the D (6 bases). The V gene lost 5 bases and the J gene lost 7 bases, with 20 bases spanning the gap. The CDR3 has 15 amino acids. Germline-derived CDR1 and CDR2 are MDHEN and SYDVKM.

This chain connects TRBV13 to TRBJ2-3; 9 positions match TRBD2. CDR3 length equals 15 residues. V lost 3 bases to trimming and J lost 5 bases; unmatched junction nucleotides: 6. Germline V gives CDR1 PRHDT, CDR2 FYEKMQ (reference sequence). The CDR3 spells CASSFLAGTRDTQYF. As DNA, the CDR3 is TGTGCCAGCAGCTTCCTAGCGGGGACTAGAGATACGCAGTATTTT.

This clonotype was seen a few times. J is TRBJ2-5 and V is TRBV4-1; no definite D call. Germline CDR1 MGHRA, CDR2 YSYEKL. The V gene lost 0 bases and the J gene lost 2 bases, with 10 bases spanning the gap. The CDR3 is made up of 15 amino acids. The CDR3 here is CASSQDQAEQETQYF. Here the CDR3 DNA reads TGCGCCAGCAGCCAAGATCAGGCCGAGCAAGAGACCCAGTACTTC.

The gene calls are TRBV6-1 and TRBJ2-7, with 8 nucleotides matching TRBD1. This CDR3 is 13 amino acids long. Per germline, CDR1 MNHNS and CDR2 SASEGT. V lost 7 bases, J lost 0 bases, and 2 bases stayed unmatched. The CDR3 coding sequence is TGTGCCAGCAAACAGGGGGACTCCTACGAGCAGTACTTC. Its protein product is CASKQGDSYEQYF.

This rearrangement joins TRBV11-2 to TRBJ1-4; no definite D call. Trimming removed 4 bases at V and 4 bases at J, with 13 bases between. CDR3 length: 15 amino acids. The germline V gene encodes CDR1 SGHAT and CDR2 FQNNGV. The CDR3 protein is CASSSRRPNNEKLFF. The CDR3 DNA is TGTGCCAGCAGCTCCCGCCGGCCTAATAATGAAAAACTGTTTTTT. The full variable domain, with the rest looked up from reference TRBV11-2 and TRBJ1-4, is EAGVAQSPRYKIIEKRQSVAFWCNPISGHATLYWYQQILGQGPKLLIQFQNNGVVDDSQLPKDRFSAERLKGVDSTLKIQPAKLEDSAVYLCASSSRRPNNEKLFFGSGTQLSVL.

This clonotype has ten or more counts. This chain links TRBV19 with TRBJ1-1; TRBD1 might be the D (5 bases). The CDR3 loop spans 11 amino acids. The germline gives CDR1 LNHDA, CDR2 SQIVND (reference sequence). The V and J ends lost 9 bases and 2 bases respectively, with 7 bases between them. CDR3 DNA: TGTGCCAGCAGGGATAACACTGAAGCTTTCTTT. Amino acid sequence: CASRDNTEAFF.

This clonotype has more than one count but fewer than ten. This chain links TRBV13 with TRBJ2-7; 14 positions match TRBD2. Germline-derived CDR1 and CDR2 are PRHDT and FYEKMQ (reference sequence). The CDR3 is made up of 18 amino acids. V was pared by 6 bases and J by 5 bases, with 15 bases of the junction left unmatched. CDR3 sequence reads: CASSLRRGTSGSGDEQYF. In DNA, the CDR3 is TGTGCCAGCAGTTTAAGAAGGGGGACTAGCGGGAGCGGCGACGAGCAGTACTTC.

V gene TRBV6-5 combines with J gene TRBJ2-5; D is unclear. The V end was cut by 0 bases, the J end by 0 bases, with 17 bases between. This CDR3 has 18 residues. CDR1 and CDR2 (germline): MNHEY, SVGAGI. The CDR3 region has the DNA TGTGCCAGCAGTTACTCCCTGTCCGGGCTAGGCAACCAAGAGACCCAGTACTTC. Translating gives CASSYSLSGLGNQETQYF.

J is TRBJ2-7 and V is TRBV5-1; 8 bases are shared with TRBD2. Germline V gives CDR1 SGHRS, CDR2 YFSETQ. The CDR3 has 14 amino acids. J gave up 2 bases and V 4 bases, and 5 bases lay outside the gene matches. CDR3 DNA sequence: TGCGCCAGCAGCGCAAAAGCGGGAGCCTACGAGCAGTACTTC. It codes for CASSAKAGAYEQYF.

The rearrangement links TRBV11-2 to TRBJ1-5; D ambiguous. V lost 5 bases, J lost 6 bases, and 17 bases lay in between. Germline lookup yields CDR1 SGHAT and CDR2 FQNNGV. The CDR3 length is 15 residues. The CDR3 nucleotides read TGTGCCAGCAGCCCCGAACGGGGAATGCCTCAGCCCCAGCATTTT. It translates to CASSPERGMPQPQHF.

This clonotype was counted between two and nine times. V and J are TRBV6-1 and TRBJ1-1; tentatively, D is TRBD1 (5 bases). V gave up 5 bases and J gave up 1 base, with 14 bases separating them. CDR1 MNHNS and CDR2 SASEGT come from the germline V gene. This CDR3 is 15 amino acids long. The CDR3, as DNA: TGTGCCAGCAGTCAACGGGGGAAATCGAACACTGAAGCTTTCTTT. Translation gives CASSQRGKSNTEAFF.

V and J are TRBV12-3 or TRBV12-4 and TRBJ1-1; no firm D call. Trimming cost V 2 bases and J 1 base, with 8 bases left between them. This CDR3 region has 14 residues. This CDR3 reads CASSLNSPNTEAFF. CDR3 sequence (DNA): TGTGCCAGCAGTTTAAATTCGCCGAACACTGAAGCTTTCTTT.

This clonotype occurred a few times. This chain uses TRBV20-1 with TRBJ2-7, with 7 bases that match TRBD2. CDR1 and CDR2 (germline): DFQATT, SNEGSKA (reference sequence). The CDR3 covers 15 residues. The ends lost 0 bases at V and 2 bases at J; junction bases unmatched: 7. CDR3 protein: CSARDGGSGTYEQYF. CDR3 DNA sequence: TGCAGTGCTAGAGACGGCGGGAGTGGGACCTACGAGCAGTACTTC.

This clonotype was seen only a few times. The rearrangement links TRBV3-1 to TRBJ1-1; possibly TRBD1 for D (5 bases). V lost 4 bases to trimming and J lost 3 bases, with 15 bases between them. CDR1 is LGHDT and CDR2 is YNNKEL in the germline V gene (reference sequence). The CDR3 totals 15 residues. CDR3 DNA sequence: TGTGCCAGCAGCCCGAAGTGGGGGGGGGACACTGAAGCTTTCTTT. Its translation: CASSPKWGGDTEAFF.

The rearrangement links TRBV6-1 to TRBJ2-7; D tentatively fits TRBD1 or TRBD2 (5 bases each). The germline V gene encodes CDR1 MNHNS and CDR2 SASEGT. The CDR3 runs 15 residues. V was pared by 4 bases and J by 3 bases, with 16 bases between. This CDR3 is CASSGSGPIDYEQYF. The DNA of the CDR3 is TGTGCCAGCAGTGGCTCGGGACCGATTGACTACGAGCAGTACTTC.

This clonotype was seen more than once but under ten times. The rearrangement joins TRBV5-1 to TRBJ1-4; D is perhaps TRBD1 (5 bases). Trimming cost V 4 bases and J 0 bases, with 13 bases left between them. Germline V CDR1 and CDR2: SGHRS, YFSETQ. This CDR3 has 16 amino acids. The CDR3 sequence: CASSQGLGATNEKLFF. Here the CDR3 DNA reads TGCGCCAGCAGCCAAGGTCTGGGGGCAACTAATGAAAAACTGTTTTTT.

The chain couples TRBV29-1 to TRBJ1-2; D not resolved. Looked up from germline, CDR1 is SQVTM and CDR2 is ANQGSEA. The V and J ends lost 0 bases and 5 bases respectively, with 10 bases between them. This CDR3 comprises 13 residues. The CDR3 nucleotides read TGCAGCGTTGAAGAACTGGGTGCATATGGCTACACCTTC. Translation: CSVEELGAYGYTF.